A selection of T cell receptor beta chains follows, all from one sample in a study of blood T cell repertoires in COVID-19. Repertoires were generated with immunoSEQ multiplex PCR, while TCRdb's copy carries only in-frame clones and drops some. The sample has some 70,000 clones, about 85% seen once. The material sequenced was peripheral blood. The receptors were sampled from a woman between 45 and 60 years old with COVID-19, enrolled during active disease. CDR3s include the opening cysteine and the closing phenylalanine or tryptophan. D genes are given only for firm matches. Expanded clones get a size class; other rows say once, few or many, or leave the size out.

d_gene: TRBD2
abundance: few
v_gene: TRBV6-2/TRBV6-3
j_gene: TRBJ2-1
CDR3aa: CASSSGLAQFF
CDR3nt: TGTGCCAGCAGCTCGGGACTAGCGCAGTTCTTC

d_gene: -
abundance: -
v_gene: TRBV5-1
j_gene: TRBJ1-1
CDR3aa: CASSFGGAYTEAFF
CDR3nt: TGCGCCAGCAGCTTTGGGGGGGCATACACTGAAGCTTTCTTT

d_gene: -
abundance: -
v_gene: TRBV2
j_gene: TRBJ1-2
CDR3aa: CASSEGRVEGYTF
CDR3nt: TGTGCCAGCAGTGAAGGAAGAGTAGAGGGCTACACCTTC

d_gene: -
abundance: -
v_gene: TRBV30
j_gene: TRBJ1-1
CDR3aa: CAWSVNMNTEAFF
CDR3nt: TGTGCCTGGAGTGTAAACATGAACACTGAAGCTTTCTTT

d_gene: -
abundance: -
v_gene: TRBV4-2
j_gene: TRBJ1-4
CDR3aa: CASSPVGLLGTEKLFF
CDR3nt: TGTGCCAGCAGCCCCGTCGGTTTGCTGGGCACCGAAAAACTGTTTTTT

d_gene: TRBD2
abundance: -
v_gene: TRBV29-1
j_gene: TRBJ2-3
CDR3aa: CSVKGVLAGGSDTQYF
CDR3nt: TGCAGCGTCAAGGGGGTCCTAGCGGGAGGATCCGATACGCAGTATTTT

d_gene: TRBD1
abundance: -
v_gene: TRBV29-1
j_gene: TRBJ2-3
CDR3aa: CSVERGQGTDTQYF
CDR3nt: TGCAGCGTTGAAAGGGGACAGGGCACAGATACGCAGTATTTT

d_gene: -
abundance: -
v_gene: TRBV7-3
j_gene: TRBJ2-6
CDR3aa: CASSSGPGANVLTF
CDR3nt: TGTGCCAGCAGCTCAGGGCCCGGGGCCAACGTCCTGACTTTC

d_gene: -
abundance: -
v_gene: TRBV20-1
j_gene: TRBJ2-7
CDR3aa: CSAQEAEQYF
CDR3nt: TGCAGTGCGCAGGAGGCCGAGCAGTACTTC

d_gene: TRBD1
abundance: -
v_gene: TRBV28
j_gene: TRBJ2-5
CDR3aa: CASSLTGGHQETQYF
CDR3nt: TGTGCCAGCAGTTTGACAGGGGGTCACCAAGAGACCCAGTACTTC

d_gene: TRBD1
abundance: -
v_gene: TRBV18
j_gene: TRBJ2-1
CDR3aa: CASSRQGGSWNEQFF
CDR3nt: TGTGCCAGCTCGAGACAAGGGGGCTCATGGAATGAGCAGTTCTTC

d_gene: -
abundance: -
v_gene: TRBV14
j_gene: TRBJ1-4
CDR3aa: CASSQGGRRREKLFF
CDR3nt: TGTGCCAGCAGCCAGGGGGGTCGAAGGCGTGAAAAACTGTTTTTT

d_gene: -
abundance: -
v_gene: TRBV19
j_gene: TRBJ1-4
CDR3aa: CASSGENEKLFF
CDR3nt: TGTGCCAGTAGTGGGGAGAATGAAAAACTGTTTTTT

d_gene: -
abundance: -
v_gene: TRBV19
j_gene: TRBJ2-3
CDR3aa: CASSMAQGGQDTQYF
CDR3nt: TGTGCCAGTAGTATGGCACAGGGTGGACAAGATACGCAGTATTTT

d_gene: -
abundance: -
v_gene: TRBV5-1
j_gene: TRBJ2-3
CDR3aa: CASSLDVTGFFRVDTQYF
CDR3nt: TGCGCCAGCAGCTTGGATGTTACAGGGTTTTTCCGAGTAGATACGCAGTATTTT

d_gene: TRBD1
abundance: -
v_gene: TRBV5-1
j_gene: TRBJ1-2
CDR3aa: CASSLGQGALSGYTF
CDR3nt: TGCGCCAGCAGCTTGGGACAGGGAGCTCTCTCTGGCTACACCTTC

d_gene: TRBD2
abundance: -
v_gene: TRBV5-6
j_gene: TRBJ2-5
CDR3aa: CASSLSGRATETQYF
CDR3nt: TGTGCCAGCAGCTTGAGCGGGAGGGCTACGGAGACCCAGTACTTC

d_gene: -
abundance: -
v_gene: TRBV7-8
j_gene: TRBJ1-2
CDR3aa: CASSLAGAALRWGYTF
CDR3nt: TGTGCCAGCAGCTTAGCAGGGGCGGCGCTTAGGTGGGGCTACACCTTC

d_gene: TRBD2
abundance: -
v_gene: TRBV6-2/TRBV6-3
j_gene: TRBJ2-7
CDR3aa: CASSRLAGVGEQYF
CDR3nt: TGTGCCAGCAGTCGACTAGCGGGAGTGGGTGAGCAGTACTTC

d_gene: -
abundance: -
v_gene: TRBV7-9
j_gene: TRBJ2-6
CDR3aa: CASSRARPWGANVLTF
CDR3nt: TGTGCCAGCAGCCGAGCCCGTCCCTGGGGGGCCAACGTCCTGACTTTC

d_gene: -
abundance: few
v_gene: TRBV5-1
j_gene: TRBJ2-7
CDR3aa: CASSLERDEQYF
CDR3nt: TGCGCCAGCAGCTTGGAGAGGGACGAGCAGTACTTC

d_gene: -
abundance: -
v_gene: TRBV2
j_gene: TRBJ1-3
CDR3aa: CASSPGVAGNTIYF
CDR3nt: TGTGCCAGCAGTCCAGGGGTCGCTGGAAACACCATATATTTT

d_gene: TRBD2
abundance: -
v_gene: TRBV6-6
j_gene: TRBJ2-5
CDR3aa: CASTKGSGRIETQYF
CDR3nt: TGTGCCAGCACCAAGGGGAGCGGGAGGATCGAGACCCAGTACTTC

d_gene: TRBD1
abundance: -
v_gene: TRBV5-8
j_gene: TRBJ2-1
CDR3aa: CASSLAFGQASFNEQFF
CDR3nt: TGTGCCAGCAGCTTGGCTTTTGGACAGGCTTCCTTTAATGAGCAGTTCTTC

d_gene: -
abundance: -
v_gene: TRBV30
j_gene: TRBJ2-3
CDR3aa: CAAGIHGRQSDTQYF
CDR3nt: TGTGCGGCGGGGATCCACGGGCGGCAATCAGATACGCAGTATTTT

d_gene: TRBD2
abundance: -
v_gene: TRBV4-1
j_gene: TRBJ2-1
CDR3aa: CASSPSGPTYNEQFF
CDR3nt: TGCGCCAGCAGCCCTAGCGGGCCAACCTACAATGAGCAGTTCTTC